This T cell receptor beta chain appears in the sequencing data of a study of cytomegalovirus exposure and HLA in healthy donors. 60 Vbeta and 13 Jbeta primers were used in PCR. The method was immunoSEQ multiplex PCR; TCRdb's version includes in-frame clones alone and lacks a portion of them. The table shows around 140,000 clones, with approximately 80% occurring only once. V dropped 1 base and J dropped 3; count of bases not matched to a gene: 13. The germline V gene encodes CDR1 ENHRY and CDR2 SYGVKD. The CDR3 runs to 20 residues. The clonotype comes from a woman aged 18-29 years in good health and CMV-seronegative. Sequenced material: PBMCs. V is TRBV10-3 and J is TRBJ2-2, with TRBD2 matching over 11 bases. For the CDR3, the DNA is TGTGCCATCAGTGAGTGGGGAAATACTAGCGGGAGATCGGACACCGGGGAGCTGTTTTTT. Protein: CAISEWGNTSGRSDTGELFF.